The subject of this entry is one T cell receptor beta chain. These data originate in a study of blood T cell repertoires in COVID-19. In the study overall: There were acute and convalescent COVID-19 samples, and they came from the United States, Italy and Spain. Nucleic acid was either cDNA or gDNA, and it came from T cells, B-cell-depleted T cells, or PBMCs.

Authors' methods: How many nucleated cells were present was estimated from reference gene primer amplification. Profiled with immunoSEQ multiplex PCR; TCRdb holds only in-frame clones, not every one. The V and J calls and clone size come from that table; D and trimming were worked out from the DNA. The table shows approximately 150,000 clones, with less than 90% occurring only once. CDR1 and CDR2 from the germline V gene are MNHEY and SMNVEV (reference sequence). The CDR3 is made up of 16 amino acids. The V and J ends lost 5 bases and 0 bases, in that order; junction bases with no gene match: 3. The J gene is TRBJ2-2, the V gene TRBV27; 10 nucleotides line up with TRBD1. The TCR originated in a man aged 60 to 75 with acute or convalescent COVID-19. Sequenced sample: peripheral blood. The chain's CDR3 is CASSGQGVPNTGELFF. CDR3 nucleotides: TGTGCCAGCAGTGGACAGGGGGTTCCGAACACCGGGGAGCTGTTTTTT.